The present entry profiles one T cell receptor beta chain with its context. Antigen: not known. This record belongs to a study of OX40 agonist ivuxolimab in advanced cancers. In the study overall: The patients received ivuxolimab by intravenous route every 2 weeks at 0.01 to 10 mg/kg. Study-wide results and caveats: CD8+ T cells were the subset that, on average, had more expanded clones than CD4+. Some patients without response likewise showed low normalized clonal expansion.

Any history of autoimmune disease or systemic immunosuppression disqualified patients. Measured with immunoSEQ multiplex PCR; TCRdb has only the in-frame clones, and not every one. Among approximately 39,000 clones listed, around 89% were seen once. CDR3 size: 16 residues. V was pared by 0 bases and J by 5 bases, with 8 bases of the junction left unmatched. Per germline, CDR1 MNHEY and CDR2 SMNVEV (reference sequence). The sequence came from an adult with an advanced solid tumor such as melanoma, head and neck, liver or kidney cancer. This sequence joins TRBV27 and TRBJ2-5; 8 positions match TRBD2. This sample comprised CD4+ or CD8+ T cells sorted from blood, obtained in a trial of the OX40 agonist ivuxolimab. CDR3 sequence: CASSLSGRGVWETQYF. CDR3 sequence (DNA): TGTGCCAGCAGTTTATCCGGGAGGGGGGTCTGGGAGACCCAGTACTTC.